This paragraph reports one T cell receptor beta chain. Its antigen is not identified. The data belong to a study of spatial heterogeneity in lung cancer. V was clipped by 1 base and J by 3 bases; unmatched bases: 5. Looked up from germline, CDR1 is DFQATT and CDR2 is SNEGSKA (reference sequence). There are 15 residues in the CDR3. TCRdb re-called the 5' RACE reads with MiXCR, one entry per CDR3 protein. The profile covers 75,000 to 85,000 distinct CDR3 sequences, with about a fifth appearing a single time and approximately 5.6% taken by the ten largest. Time point noted: sample taken at primary tumor resection. From tumor, nontumor lung or frozen PBMC, whole RNA was taken unsorted for sequencing. The donor population consisted of more than 55 patients with untreated, early-stage non-small cell lung cancer. The study, taken as a whole, reports: There were more appearances of ubiquitous expanded tumor TCRs in blood at resection than at follow-up.

V usage is TRBV20-1 and J usage is TRBJ2-7, with 11 nucleotides matching TRBD1. The TCR originated in a male donor with early-stage non-small cell lung cancer. Material: PBMCs, obtained at surgery. The CDR3, as DNA: TGCAGTGCTAGAGTCAAAGGGACAGGGGGCTACGAGCAGTACTTC. This sequence encodes CSARVKGTGGYEQYF.